The clone carrying this T cell receptor (beta chain) appeared once. The sample is drawn from a study of patients and donors after allogeneic stem cell transplantation. There are 14 residues in the CDR3. Germline V gene data show CDR1 as SGHRS and CDR2 as YFSETQ. J lost 6 bases, V lost 2 bases, and 7 bases had no gene match. TCRdb used MiXCR to reprocess the RT-PCR reads, holding one entry per CDR3 protein. Altogether about 150,000 distinct CDR3 sequences are present, about two fifths being singletons, with the ten largest covering roughly 52%. The sample comprised blood, either unsorted or a sorted T cell fraction (not recorded which). The origin of this receptor is a human donor who was either an allogeneic HSCT recipient or a stem cell or donor lymphocyte infusion donor (not recorded which). It is not recorded whose cells these are; they may come from a transplant donor. The rearrangement uses TRBV5-1 and TRBJ2-7; 8 positions agree with TRBD1. The CDR3 sequence: CASSFVTGESEQYF. Here the CDR3 DNA reads TGCGCCAGCAGCTTCGTGACAGGGGAGTCCGAGCAGTACTTC.